These 23 T cell receptor beta chains share one sample of origin, sequenced in a study of post-analysis software for immune sequencing data. Their antigen targets remain unknown. Study-wide findings and caveats: Five or six TRBV segments appeared more often in patients than in controls, and TRBV5-6, TRBV5-1 and TRBV20-1 were among these.

Unique-molecular-identifier-tagged TCR beta cDNA libraries were used. TCRdb passed the PCR reads through MiXCR, listing each CDR3 protein once. Of a few hundred thousand distinct CDR3 sequences in the sample, just over 35% were seen once. The sequenced sample consisted of blood. The receptors here all came from a girl between 10 and 17 years old with multiple sclerosis.

V gene TRBV28 combines with J gene TRBJ2-7, with TRBD1 identical over 11 bases. Per germline, CDR1 MDHEN and CDR2 SYDVKM. Trimming took 5 bases from V and 9 from J; bases not matched to a gene: 9. The CDR3 runs to 14 residues. The CDR3 DNA reads as TGTGCCAGCAGTCTTGGACAGGGGGCTAGGAGGCAGTACTTC. This gives the protein CASSLGQGARRQYF.

The V call is TRBV27, the J call TRBJ2-7, with D possibly being TRBD1 or TRBD2 (5 bases each). Trimming removed 2 bases from V and 7 bases from J, with 15 bases in between. The CDR3 is 14 amino acids. In germline, CDR1 is MNHEY, CDR2 SMNVEV (reference sequence). The CDR3 sequence: CASSLRGRGNEQYF. The DNA for the CDR3 is TGTGCCAGCAGTTTACGGGGCCGGGGAAATGAGCAGTACTTC.

Only a few counts were recorded for this clonotype. A single base separates this from a much larger clone, so it may be a read error. The chain employs TRBV5-6 and TRBJ2-7, with TRBD2 matching over 10 bases. The V gene's germline CDR1 is SGHDT and CDR2 YYEEEE. The V gene end was trimmed by 0 bases and the J gene end by 6 bases; junction bases not matched to a gene: 0. The CDR3 runs to 13 residues. The CDR3 reads CASSLASGGEQYF. The CDR3 DNA reads as TGTGCCAGCAGCTTGGCTAGCGGGGGCGAGCAGTACTTC. The variable domain in full, completed from reference TRBV5-6 and TRBJ2-7, reads DAGVTQSPTHLIKTRGQQVTLRCSPKSGHDTVSWYQQALGQGPQFIFQYYEEEERQRGNFPDRFSGHQFPNYSSELNVNALLLGDSALYLCASSLASGGEQYFGPGTRLTVT.

Concerning this clonotype itself: This sequence may be a read error, since a much larger clone differs from it by one base. The V gene is TRBV7-2, the J gene TRBJ1-1; D unresolved. The CDR3 runs to 13 residues. V was cut by 1 base and J by 10 bases, with 13 bases left in between. CDR1 is SGHTA, CDR2 FQGNSA, per germline. In nucleotides, the CDR3 is TGTGCCAGCAGCTTAGGCATGGTTAGTGGAGCTTTCTTT. Encoded protein: CASSLGMVSGAFF.

This chain joins TRBV28 and TRBJ1-4; D is undetermined. The germline CDR1 and CDR2 sequences are MDHEN and SYDVKM. Trimming shortened V by 7 bases and J by 10 bases, and 16 bases separated the two germline ends. The CDR3 contains 13 residues. In DNA, the CDR3 is TGTGCCAGCATCCCCTCCTTGGATGGAAAACTGTTTTTT. This codes for CASIPSLDGKLFF.

The chain carries TRBV6-6 and TRBJ2-1; no definite D call. Between the trimmed V and J ends, which lost 1 base and 13 bases, there was a span of 23 bases. The CDR3 has 16 amino acids. The germline V gene encodes CDR1 MNHNY and CDR2 SVGAGI (reference sequence). Here the CDR3 reads CASSYWDYQKRETQFF. CDR3 bases: TGTGCCAGCAGTTACTGGGATTATCAGAAAAGAGAGACCCAGTTCTTC.

J is TRBJ2-1 and V is TRBV18, with D hard to call. V was cut by 3 bases and J by 7 bases, with 16 bases left in between. Germline V gene lookup returns CDR1 KGHSH and CDR2 LQKENI. The CDR3 spans 15 residues. This CDR3 reads CASSPPGLQVNEQFF. The CDR3 bases are TGTGCCAGCTCACCGCCGGGCCTTCAAGTTAATGAGCAGTTCTTC.

Details on this clonotype: A much larger clone differs from this one at a single base, so this may be a read error. The genes are TRBV16 and TRBJ1-2; the D gene is possibly TRBD1 (5 bases). Germline lookup yields CDR1 KGHSY and CDR2 FQNENV. This CDR3 comprises 13 residues. Between the trimmed V and J ends, which lost 4 bases and 7 bases, there was a span of 13 bases. This chain's CDR3 is CASSRQGDCGYTF. The CDR3, as DNA: TGTGCCAGCAGCCGTCAGGGAGACTGTGGCTACACCTTC.

This clonotype was observed a handful of times. J is TRBJ1-5 and V is TRBV6-5; maybe TRBD1 (6 bases). The CDR3 sequence is 14 residues long. The ends were cut back, 4 bases at V and 9 bases at J, with 16 bases in the middle. Germline V gives CDR1 MNHEY, CDR2 SVGAGI. The CDR3 bases are TGTGCCAGCAGTTCTGACAGGACCTTGGGGCCCCAGCATTTT. The encoded protein is CASSSDRTLGPQHF.

The CDR3: CAISASGQGGTQYF. In nucleotides, the CDR3 is TGTGCCATCAGTGCTTCAGGACAGGGGGGGACCCAGTACTTC. The gene calls are TRBV10-3 and TRBJ2-7; 10 nucleotides match TRBD1. The J call is in doubt because the DNA end fits TRBJ2-5 better. Germline CDR1 ENHRY, CDR2 SYGVKD. This CDR3 comprises 14 residues.

The chain employs TRBV6-4 and TRBJ2-2; TRBD1 might be the D (5 bases). The CDR3 has 13 amino acids. Germline V gene lookup returns CDR1 MRHNA and CDR2 SNTAGT. The V and J ends lost 4 bases and 6 bases respectively, with 9 bases between them. The CDR3 reads CASSAVGAGELFF. The CDR3 bases are TGTGCCAGCAGTGCCGTAGGGGCCGGGGAGCTGTTTTTT.

This clonotype was counted many times. The CDR3 DNA follows: TGTGCCTGGAGTGTACGTCAGGGGGGCGAGACCCAGTACTTC. It encodes CAWSVRQGGETQYF. This chain uses TRBV30 with TRBJ2-5; possible D gene TRBD1, 7 bases. The CDR3 covers 14 residues. Deletions cut 0 bases from V and 5 bases from J, with 13 bases between. Germline V gene sequence: CDR1 GTSNPN, CDR2 SVGIG (reference sequence).

V usage is TRBV6-1 and J usage is TRBJ2-7; D possibly corresponds to TRBD2 (6 bases). Germline V lookup: CDR1 MNHNS, CDR2 SASEGT. Trimming shortened V by 6 bases and J by 3 bases, and 15 bases separated the two germline ends. This CDR3 region has 14 residues. The DNA for the CDR3 is TGTGCCAGCAGGGGTCGGGGGAGCCTCTACGAGCAGTACTTC. Its translation: CASRGRGSLYEQYF.

This clonotype was observed many times. The chain joins TRBV7-9 to TRBJ1-5; no clear D. This CDR3 comprises 13 residues. The germline gives CDR1 SEHNR, CDR2 FQNEAQ (reference sequence). V lost 2 bases, J lost 5 bases, and 7 bases lay in between. The CDR3 nucleotides are TGTGCCAGCAGCTTACTGGGAGATCAGCCCCAGCATTTT. It encodes CASSLLGDQPQHF. The full variable domain, with the rest looked up from reference TRBV7-9 and TRBJ1-5, is DTGVSQNPRHKITKRGQNVTFRCDPISEHNRLYWYRQTLGQGPEFLTYFQNEAQLEKSRLLSDRFSAERPKGSFSTLEIQRTEQGDSAMYLCASSLLGDQPQHFGDGTRLSIL.

A few counts support this clonotype. This chain connects TRBV4-1 to TRBJ1-4; weak D call: TRBD1 (6 bases). The germline V and J ends were trimmed by 3 bases and 8 bases, with 16 bases remaining between them. The CDR3 has 15 amino acids. CDR1 is MGHRA, CDR2 YSYEKL, per germline. The CDR3 region has the DNA TGCGCCAGCAGCCAGGGGGACATCGGAGGGGAAAAACTGTTTTTT. It encodes CASSQGDIGGEKLFF.

This clonotype was seen a few times. A much larger clone differs from this one at a single base, so this may be a read error. The chain is built from TRBV29-1 and TRBJ1-2, with D tentatively TRBD1 (6 bases). Germline V lookup: CDR1 SQVTM, CDR2 ANQGSEA. This CDR3 contains 12 residues. The CDR3: CSGETTGYGYTF. The CDR3 DNA is TGCAGCGGTGAAACGACAGGCTATGGCTACACCTTC.

This clonotype was found many times. This chain links TRBV20-1 with TRBJ2-3; 13 bases are shared with TRBD2. From germline, CDR1 is DFQATT and CDR2 SNEGSKA (reference sequence). Trimming took 2 bases from V and 4 from J; bases not matched to a gene: 9. The CDR3 runs 17 residues. For the CDR3, the DNA is TGCAGTGCTAGACCTTCCGGACTAGCGGGAGTGGCAGATACGCAGTATTTT. This translates into CSARPSGLAGVADTQYF.

This clonotype appeared a few times. This chain links TRBV27 with TRBJ2-1, with TRBD2 matching over 13 bases. V lost 4 bases to trimming and J lost 1 base; unmatched junction nucleotides: 10. The germline V gene encodes CDR1 MNHEY and CDR2 SMNVEV (reference sequence). This CDR3 is 19 amino acids long. The chain's CDR3 is CASSSPGLAGLRSYNEQFF. The CDR3 DNA follows: TGTGCCAGCAGTTCACCGGGACTAGCGGGATTGAGATCCTACAATGAGCAGTTCTTC.

V is TRBV5-1 and J is TRBJ2-3; D not certain. V lost 4 bases and J lost 1, with 13 bases in between. The germline CDR1 and CDR2 sequences are SGHRS and YFSETQ. The CDR3 has 15 amino acids. The CDR3 region has the DNA TGCGCCAGCAGCGTAGGCTCTGAGGGCACAGATACGCAGTATTTT. It translates to CASSVGSEGTDTQYF.

This chain uses TRBV20-1 with TRBJ2-7; a possible D gene is TRBD2 (5 bases). Deletions cut 0 bases from V and 0 bases from J, with 15 bases between. The CDR3 is 16 residues long. Per the germline V gene, CDR1 is DFQATT and CDR2 is SNEGSKA (reference sequence). This CDR3 reads CSARDRPVGSSYEQYF. The CDR3 DNA is TGCAGTGCTAGAGACCGACCAGTGGGGAGCTCCTACGAGCAGTACTTC.

This rearrangement joins TRBV2 to TRBJ2-1; the match to TRBD1 covers 9 bases. The CDR3 spans 16 residues. From germline, CDR1 is SNHLY and CDR2 FYNNEI. The V segment lost 6 bases and the J segment 7 bases; nucleotides outside the gene matches: 13. CDR3 sequence: CASRTPGTGRENEQFF. The CDR3 DNA is TGTGCCAGCAGGACTCCCGGGACAGGGAGGGAAAATGAGCAGTTCTTC. Full variable domain (outside the CDR3, taken from reference TRBV2 and TRBJ2-1): EPEVTQTPSHQVTQMGQEVILRCVPISNHLYFYWYRQILGQKVEFLVSFYNNEISEKSEIFDDQFSVERPDGSNFTLKIRSTKLEDSAMYFCASRTPGTGRENEQFFGPGTRLTVL.

Notes on this clonotype: A read error may be the cause here, since a much bigger clone is one base away. The chain links TRBV10-3 to TRBJ1-1, with TRBD1 matching over 8 bases. Looked up from germline, CDR1 is ENHRY and CDR2 is SYGVKD. This CDR3 contains 14 residues. The J segment lost 4 bases and the V segment lost 6 bases, leaving 7 bases of the junction unmatched. The chain's CDR3 is CAIRTGAESTEAFF. The CDR3, as DNA: TGTGCCATCAGGACAGGGGCCGAGAGCACTGAAGCTTTCTTT.

Comment on this clonotype: Germline and junction disagree at one end, which may indicate a read error. The chain recombines TRBV5-1 with TRBJ2-3, with D perhaps TRBD2 (6 bases). CDR3 length equals 15 residues. The germline gives CDR1 SGHRS, CDR2 YFSETQ. The CDR3 DNA sequence: TGCGCCAGCAGCCCCCCCGGGAGCACAGATACCACTGCATCTTTT. Encoded protein: CASSPPGSTDTTASF.